This TCR beta chain is from a study of blood T cell repertoires in COVID-19. Under the authors' procedure: Amplification of reference gene primers was used by the study to estimate nucleated cell counts. TCRdb's table, derived via immunoSEQ multiplex PCR, lists solely in-frame clones and lacks some. V and J calls plus clone size are reproduced from that table; the DNA served to infer D and trimming. The sample lists 120,000 to 150,000 clones; more than 70% were seen once. The sample holds one count of this clone. Germline V gene data show CDR1 as SNHLY and CDR2 as FYNNEI. V lost 1 base, J lost 2 bases, and 9 bases lay in between. This CDR3 has 15 amino acids.

The sequence was obtained from a human donor in a cohort sampled during active COVID-19. The sample comprised peripheral blood. This chain connects TRBV2 to TRBJ2-1; a weak D match, TRBD2 (6 bases). CDR3 protein: CASSEVGGAYNEQFF. Written as DNA, the CDR3 is TGTGCCAGCAGTGAAGTGGGCGGGGCCTACAATGAGCAGTTCTTC.